The 21 T cell receptor beta chains reported below all come from one sample, sequenced in a study of shared clonotypes between healthy human individuals. Libraries were prepared by immunoSEQ multiplex PCR; TCRdb keeps only in-frame clonotypes and omits some of them. The profile shows some 2.1 million clones, 85% to 95% of them singletons. Sequencing was performed on naive CD4+ T cells sorted from blood. The subset is: CD45RA+ positively selected. All receptors derive from a man between 18 and 35 years old in good health.

This chain links TRBV30 with TRBJ1-3; perhaps TRBD1 as D (5 bases). Germline-derived CDR1 and CDR2 are GTSNPN and SVGIG (reference sequence). The CDR3 spans 14 residues. V was shortened by 3 bases and J by 0 bases, with 9 bases between the two germline ends. The CDR3 loop is CAWRGTHSGNTIYF. As DNA, the CDR3 is TGTGCCTGGAGAGGGACCCACTCTGGAAACACCATATATTTT.

On this clone: Other DNA sequences in this sample translate to the same CDR3. This chain connects TRBV7-9 to TRBJ2-7; TRBD1 might be the D (5 bases). The CDR3 covers 13 residues. The V gene lost 3 bases and the J gene lost 1 base, with 7 bases spanning the gap. Germline values: CDR1 SEHNR, CDR2 FQNEAQ (reference sequence). The CDR3 here is CASSLTASYEQYF. CDR3 coding DNA: TGTGCCAGCAGCTTGACAGCTTCCTACGAGCAGTACTTC.

The chain employs TRBV6-6 and TRBJ2-7; the D gene could be TRBD1 or TRBD2 (5 bases each). Germline CDR1 reads MNHNY; CDR2 reads SVGAGI (reference sequence). V was trimmed by 0 bases and J by 3 bases, leaving 9 bases between them. This CDR3 spans 14 amino acids. CDR3: CASSYSRGLYEQYF. CDR3 nucleotides: TGTGCCAGCAGTTACTCTCGGGGCCTCTACGAGCAGTACTTC.

The V gene is TRBV25-1, the J gene TRBJ1-4; no firm D call. The CDR3 loop spans 15 amino acids. Per the germline V gene, CDR1 is MGHDK and CDR2 is SYGVNS. The V end was cut by 1 base, the J end by 4 bases, with 10 bases between. In DNA form, the CDR3 reads TGTGCCAGCAGTGAATCGGGCGGGGATAATGAAAAACTGTTTTTT. It codes for CASSESGGDNEKLFF.

The chain couples TRBV10-3 to TRBJ2-2; tentative D call: TRBD2 (6 bases). This CDR3 spans 14 amino acids. Looked up from germline, CDR1 is ENHRY and CDR2 is SYGVKD. Trimming shortened V by 11 bases and J by 1 base, and 14 bases separated the two germline ends. The CDR3 region is CAGNAGGNTGELFF. CDR3 sequence (DNA): TGTGCCGGCAACGCCGGGGGGAACACCGGGGAGCTGTTTTTT.

This clone has ten or more counts. The chain has TRBV9 and TRBJ1-5; D remains ambiguous. The V end was cut by 4 bases, the J end by 5 bases, with 13 bases between. Per the germline V gene, CDR1 is SGDLS and CDR2 is YYNGEE. This CDR3 has 14 amino acids. In nucleotides, the CDR3 is TGTGCCAGCAGCCGCTTCGGGTCGGATCAGCCCCAGCATTTT. Translated: CASSRFGSDQPQHF.

This clone is a singleton in its sample. The same CDR3 also results from other DNA sequences found in this sample. The chain uses TRBV6-5 and TRBJ1-1; 7 positions match TRBD1. The germline gives CDR1 MNHEY, CDR2 SVGAGI. The CDR3 loop spans 13 amino acids. V lost 8 bases, J lost 4 bases, and 7 bases stayed unmatched. The CDR3 nucleotides read TGTGCCAGCTCCCCCTCAGGGGGCACTGAAGCTTTCTTT. Translated: CASSPSGGTEAFF.

This clone was counted once. The chain employs TRBV6-6 and TRBJ2-3, with 10 nucleotides matching TRBD1. The V gene's germline CDR1 is MNHNY and CDR2 SVGAGI (reference sequence). The CDR3 spans 16 residues. The trim removed 5 bases at V and 3 bases at J, leaving 8 bases unmatched. The CDR3 here is CASSRKRQGATDTQYF. The CDR3 coding sequence is TGTGCCAGCAGTAGAAAGAGACAGGGGGCTACAGATACGCAGTATTTT.

The rearrangement uses TRBV11-2 and TRBJ2-5, with TRBD2 identical over 11 bases. CDR3 length: 17 amino acids. Germline lookup yields CDR1 SGHAT and CDR2 FQNNGV. The V segment lost 4 bases and the J segment 2 bases; nucleotides outside the gene matches: 9. This CDR3 is CASSWTMLAGGQETQYF. The CDR3 DNA reads as TGTGCCAGCAGCTGGACTATGCTAGCGGGGGGTCAAGAGACCCAGTACTTC.

This chain links TRBV2 with TRBJ2-1; TRBD2 agrees at 7 bases. Germline V CDR1 and CDR2: SNHLY, FYNNEI. The ends lost 4 bases at V and 3 bases at J; junction bases unmatched: 0. This CDR3 has 13 residues. CDR3 DNA sequence: TGTGCCAGCAGTGGGGACTACTACAATGAGCAGTTCTTC. Residues: CASSGDYYNEQFF.

The rearrangement joins TRBV6-1 to TRBJ2-1; D remains ambiguous. The CDR3 has 12 residues. Germline CDR1 MNHNS, CDR2 SASEGT. V lost 7 bases, J lost 4 bases, and 8 bases lay in between. Here the CDR3 reads CASTHLYNEQFF. The CDR3 nucleotides are TGTGCCAGCACACATTTATACAATGAGCAGTTCTTC.

The chain employs TRBV10-3 and TRBJ2-7, with D maybe TRBD2 (7 bases). The CDR3 loop spans 17 amino acids. Germline V lookup: CDR1 ENHRY, CDR2 SYGVKD. V was pared by 7 bases and J by 4 bases, with 26 bases between. CDR3 protein: CAIMGLRGGAQVYEQYF. The CDR3 DNA sequence: TGTGCCATCATGGGGCTAAGGGGGGGCGCCCAGGTATACGAGCAGTACTTC.

The gene calls are TRBV7-2 and TRBJ2-4; D gene ambiguous. CDR3 length equals 14 residues. The germline gives CDR1 SGHTA, CDR2 FQGNSA. V gave up 5 bases and J gave up 7 bases, with 15 bases separating them. The CDR3 bases are TGTGCCAGCAGCGTCAATCTCCTGGGGAACATTCAGTACTTC. This sequence encodes CASSVNLLGNIQYF.

V and J are TRBV5-1 and TRBJ2-1, with 9 nucleotides matching TRBD1. The CDR3 extends over 15 amino acids. The germline V gene encodes CDR1 SGHRS and CDR2 YFSETQ. V was pared by 4 bases and J by 4 bases, with 6 bases of the junction left unmatched. The CDR3 DNA is TGCGCCAGCAGCCAAGGACAGGGGAAATACAATGAGCAGTTCTTC. Translation: CASSQGQGKYNEQFF.

Points on this clone: Different DNA sequences within this sample yield the same CDR3. The chain has TRBV5-1 and TRBJ2-3; the D is unclear. The length of the CDR3 is 14 residues. Germline CDR1 SGHRS, CDR2 YFSETQ. V was shortened by 0 bases and J by 2 bases, with 7 bases between the two germline ends. CDR3 region: CASSLGQATDTQYF. In DNA form, the CDR3 reads TGCGCCAGCAGCTTGGGGCAGGCCACAGATACGCAGTATTTT.

This chain uses TRBV7-2 with TRBJ2-3, with TRBD2 identical over 7 bases. J was trimmed by 0 bases and V by 2 bases; bases with no gene match: 11. Germline-derived CDR1 and CDR2 are SGHTA and FQGNSA. The CDR3 is made up of 18 amino acids. CDR3 coding DNA: TGTGCCAGCAGCTTAAAAGCCGGGACTACACCTAGCACAGATACGCAGTATTTT. Residues: CASSLKAGTTPSTDTQYF.

The chain's CDR3 is CASSWGLAGVKETQYF. In nucleotides, the CDR3 is TGTGCCAGCAGTTGGGGACTAGCGGGTGTTAAAGAGACCCAGTACTTC. The J gene is TRBJ2-5, the V gene TRBV6-5; 12 nucleotides align to TRBD2. Unmatched junction bases numbered 6, after V lost 4 bases and J lost 3 bases. The germline CDR1 and CDR2 sequences are MNHEY and SVGAGI. The CDR3 contains 16 residues.

The rearrangement uses TRBV19 and TRBJ2-3, with a weak D call TRBD1 (6 bases). The CDR3 spans 15 residues. CDR1 and CDR2 (germline): LNHDA, SQIVND (reference sequence). With 6 bases removed from V and 2 bases from J, the gap between germline ends came to 15 bases. Here the CDR3 DNA reads TGTGCCAGTAGATACAGGGTCGGGAACACAGATACGCAGTATTTT. It specifies CASRYRVGNTDTQYF.

V is TRBV4-3 and J is TRBJ2-2; 10 bases agree with TRBD2. The CDR3 has 15 amino acids. With V trimmed by 6 bases and J by 6 bases, 7 bases remained unmatched. Germline V gives CDR1 LGHNA, CDR2 YSLEER. This CDR3 reads CASSQGLAWSGELFF. In DNA, the CDR3 is TGCGCCAGCAGTCAGGGACTAGCGTGGTCCGGGGAGCTGTTTTTT.

With regard to this clone: Its ends do not fully match the called genes, so a read error is possible. The chain recombines TRBV4-1 with TRBJ1-3; weak D call: TRBD1 (5 bases). Germline values: CDR1 MGHRA, CDR2 YSYEKL. The CDR3 has 14 amino acids. The chain's CDR3 is CASSRDRGINTVYF. The CDR3 coding sequence is TGCGCCAGCAGCCGGGACCGGGGGATAAACACCGTATATTTT.

The rearrangement links TRBV5-1 to TRBJ2-7; D not certain. Germline values: CDR1 SGHRS, CDR2 YFSETQ. The CDR3 sequence is 11 residues long. Trimming stripped 2 bases from V and 7 bases from J, with 7 bases between. CDR3 coding DNA: TGCGCCAGCAGCTTTGGGCAAGAGCAGTACTTC. Translated, it gives CASSFGQEQYF.